This section outlines one TCR beta chain sequence together with its context. Its antigen is currently not known. No base quality information exists; no much larger clone differs at one position. In total, 600 or so healthy bone marrow donors made up the cohort. Cohort members were all nominally healthy when sampled, although unrecorded immune exposures were likely present. The donor tested CMV seropositive, placing the donor among the roughly 270 seropositive members of the cohort. A peripheral blood sample was collected from each donor, and TCR beta sequencing was performed on peripheral blood mononuclear cells. Genomic DNA was extracted from the blood cell samples with the Qiagen DNeasy Blood Extraction Kit. This record comes from a study of cytomegalovirus exposure and HLA in healthy donors (dated by TCRdb to the late 2010s). Describing the broader study: An earlier analysis of 587 of the donors reported over 250 Gb of sequence data and around 110 million unique TCR beta sequences obtained from around 170 million T cells. Besides the first cohort of roughly 700 subjects, a separate validation cohort made up of 95 to 150 different subjects was used. Of the 398 genotyped donors, around 81% fell in the genetic ancestry cluster associated with self-reported Caucasian donors. The aim of the study was to test whether cataloging public T cell receptors could identify signatures of past pathogen exposure. In a later genetic analysis, genome-wide SNP genotypes for about three fifths of the 666 donors were used, and that subset was treated as a discovery cohort. On average, roughly 250,000 unique TCR beta nucleotide sequences were sequenced per donor among more than 350 genotyped donors of the cohort, with 15% to 20% of those sequences being non-productive. In the later analysis, no new phenotypic data were used to find candidate immune exposures; instead, reliance was placed on TCR beta sequences and their occurrence across donors. All discovery cohort repertoires had been generated on a single sequencing platform. The T cell repertoires of 666 subjects were profiled by immunosequencing and related to cytomegalovirus serostatus. An early release covering around 630 HLA-typed donors comprised approximately 300 gigabases of sequencing data and about 90 million unique TCR sequences. To predict cytomegalovirus infection status, the study brought together high-throughput TCR immunosequencing, statistical association of individual TCRs with disease status, and machine learning. Several DR-DQ haplotypes were treated as single units for association and clustering because of strong linkage in the cohort. To study patterns of TCR occurrence, a later analysis re-analyzed previously published TCR beta repertoires from around 670 donors and added high-resolution HLA genotyping. Alongside the repertoire data, information on donor age, sex, ethnicity and CMV serostatus was compiled. HLA typing covered class I and class II loci at four-digit resolution. To decide whether each TCR beta V gene segment behaved as functional or pseudogenic, an earlier analysis of approximately 600 of the donors relied on high-throughput TCR beta sequencing. Typing coverage varied by locus: roughly 620-640 donors for A, B, C, DRB1 and DQB1; roughly 500 for DQA1; nearly 610 for DPA1; 450 to 480 for DPB1.

Results the study describes overall, beyond this receptor: Because counts were too low, 15 or so rarely observed V segments, including chromosome 9 orphons, were excluded from the earlier analysis of 587 of the donors. Most TCR sequences were observed very rarely across donors, whereas some public TCRs were present in many individuals. Broadly in line with IMGT annotations, most TCR beta V segments showed up in productive rearrangements about 87% or about 30% of the time in an earlier analysis of 450 to 750 of the donors. Sequencing depth was assumed to be roughly uniform across donors in the presence/absence analyses, though that assumption may not hold. According to the authors, the approach could potentially be generalized to other disease states and immunological phenotypes. In both the original and validation cohorts, the classifier was reported to diagnose cytomegalovirus status with high specificity and sensitivity. In a later genetic analysis, fewer N-insertions in productive TCRs were reported among donors in an Asian-associated ancestry cluster than the roughly 640-donor mean. In a later analysis, most CMV-associated TCR beta chains were found to appear HLA-restricted, with HLA associations seemingly driven largely by CMV exposure. Because some donors lacked HLA typing at each locus, the association tests relied only on the typed subset. The sequencing pipeline was judged likely to have produced a cluster of highly shared sequence variants as a technical artifact. When HLA alleles, especially DR and DQ, strongly co-occurred, TCR associations were difficult to assign to individual alleles. In vitro tests confirmed that three of the cytomegalovirus-associated TCR beta chains recognize cytomegalovirus antigens. In a later analysis, some 18,000 TCR beta sequences were associated with specific HLA alleles at a false discovery rate of 0.05. Only TCR beta chains were sequenced in this cohort, and the absence of alpha or paired-chain data limited detectable features. A further reported finding was that TCR beta sequences accurately predicted the HLA-A and HLA-B alleles for most subjects in the first cohort. The 87-base-pair reads could not distinguish some IMGT-functional V segments, including TRBV6-2 and TRBV6-3, so those segments were excluded. Correlated functional status among segregating V segments might reflect linkage disequilibrium, but an unknown experimental factor could not be ruled out. A later analysis found that TCR association rates varied across HLA loci, with DRB1 alleles showing the most associated TCRs and HLA-C alleles the fewest. For the cohort, immune exposure information was limited to CMV serostatus. In a later genetic analysis, a missense DCLRE1C variant was associated with V-gene and J-gene trimming of TCR beta chains, and the association was replicated in an independent cohort. Compared with equally common non-associated chains, HLA-associated TCR beta chains in a later analysis were more clonally expanded and had lower generation probabilities. Several of the top co-occurrence clusters appeared to be linked to parvovirus B19, influenza, CMV and Epstein-Barr virus, according to a later analysis. The study listed approximately 150 TCR beta chains as associated with cytomegalovirus.

Library construction relied on the immunoSEQ multiplex PCR assay. For the multiplex PCR, a mixture combining 60 forward primers for TCR Vbeta segments and 13 reverse primers for TCR Jbeta segments was used. The CDR3 region of rearranged TCR beta genes was amplified from genomic DNA by a multiplex PCR assay. Amplified TCR beta libraries were sequenced as 87-base-pair reads on the Illumina HiSeq System. The study's processing was this. A later analysis tallied some 79 million unique TCR beta chains across the 666 repertoires, and about 12 million of those chains were shared by two or more donors. Raw reads were error-corrected and collapsed into unique sequences with a nearest-neighbor algorithm that merged closely related sequences to remove PCR and sequencing errors. Alignment of CDR3 sequences to IMGT reference sequences was used to assign V, D and J gene segments. For a sequence to be retained, a match of at least six nucleotides was required to both a V gene segment and a J gene segment. Rearrangements were classified as productive when the CDR3 lacked stop codons and remained in frame with V and J, and all other rearrangements were classified as non-productive. Following IMGT convention, CDR3 was defined as the stretch from the second conserved V-encoded cysteine up to the conserved J-encoded phenylalanine. Sequences without an unambiguous match to a single V gene segment were excluded from the earlier analysis of approximately 600 of the donors. In an earlier analysis of several hundred of the donors, V segments were called functional above 56.7% productive rearrangements and were called segregating when the between-donor standard deviation exceeded 5%. To diagnose cytomegalovirus status from the catalog of TCR beta chain sequences, a statistical classification framework was built. In a later analysis, V and J genes were assigned by comparing TCR nucleotide sequences against IMGT/GENE-DB human TR gene sequences. The TCRdist pipeline was used in a later analysis to assign CDR3 sequences and most-parsimonious VDJ recombination scenarios. In a later analysis, every TCR beta chain was defined by the combination of its CDR3 amino acid sequence and its V-gene family, and reads without a unique V-gene family were dropped. In a later analysis, 500 to 700 highly shared, low-generation-probability nucleotide sequences were removed to address suspected cross-contamination and a sequencing artifact. In a later analysis, a clonal expansion index was calculated for each public chain from normalized within-repertoire ranks of inferred template counts. Generation probabilities in a later analysis came from a VDJ recombination model fitted to out-of-frame rearrangements, and those results were checked against IGoR. Hypergeometric tests were used in a later analysis to score TCR-TCR, TCR-HLA and TCR-CMV co-occurrence, with a repertoire-size bias correction applied to the TCR pairs. False discovery rates were estimated in a later analysis by permuting HLA or CMV assignments 20 times. A later analysis grouped co-occurring TCRs with DBSCAN, adding TCRdist sequence similarity when clustering within HLA-allele-positive subsets. Repertoires with fewer than 30,000 or more than 120,000 public chains were left out of co-occurrence clustering, as were about 5 repertoires with anomalous nucleotide sharing. Imported from immuneACCESS, the table was reduced by TCRdb to in-frame sequences with V and J called. These copies leave out some clones; in studies compared against another copy, an unresolved V gene accounts for under half, and the cause of the remainder is not known. V and J calls and clone size are as listed in that table; D and trimming were resolved from the DNA. In this sample the table shows some 200,000 clones, roughly 70% of which occur a single time. The ten top clones hold 2.6% of the sample.

CDR1 and CDR2 are read off the germline V gene as MGHDK and SYGVNS. Relative to germline, V is 1 base shorter and J is 3 bases shorter, with 7 bases between their ends. Including the terminal cysteine and phenylalanine, the CDR3 comprises 14 residues. Only CDR3 DNA is held: 42 bases, read in frame from base 1. The V and J segments used are TRBV25-1 and TRBJ1-5; the D gene is not confidently resolved. The clonotype originates from a man aged 35 to 55 in good health and CMV-seropositive. Input material: PBMCs. The CDR3 protein: CASSELDYNQPQHF. At the DNA level, the sequence is TGTGCCAGCAGTGAATTGGACTACAATCAGCCCCAGCATTTT.